This entry lists 21 T cell receptor beta chains sequenced from one sample in a study of post-analysis software for immune sequencing data. TCR beta cDNA libraries had unique molecular identifiers. TCRdb itself ran the PCR reads through MiXCR, one entry per CDR3 protein. The sample consists of almost 700,000 distinct CDR3 sequences, 59% of them appearing once. Study observations and caveats: The study found TRBV5-6, TRBV5-1 and TRBV20-1 among five TRBV segments more frequent in patients than controls.

Their antigens are not known. Sample: blood. The receptor source for this set is a girl aged 2 to 10 with multiple sclerosis.

CDR3 nucleotide sequence: TGTGCCATCAGTGAATTGGACGGGAGCACTGAAGCTTTCTTT. It encodes CAISELDGSTEAFF. The chain couples TRBV10-3 to TRBJ1-1; the D is unclear. This CDR3 has 14 amino acids. The V gene lost 3 bases and the J gene lost 4 bases, with 12 bases spanning the gap. CDR1 and CDR2 from the germline V gene are ENHRY and SYGVKD.

This clonotype came up a few times. This sequence joins TRBV4-1 and TRBJ2-1; 8 bases are a match to TRBD1. This CDR3 spans 14 amino acids. In germline, CDR1 is MGHRA, CDR2 YSYEKL. V shed 3 bases, J shed 4 bases, and the junction held 2 bases outside the gene matches. CDR3 nucleotide sequence: TGCGCCAGCAGCCATACAGGGGGGTACAATGAGCAGTTCTTC. It encodes CASSHTGGYNEQFF.

In its sample, this clonotype was seen a few times. The CDR3 sequence: CASSLEVVGTDTQYF. CDR3 DNA: TGTGCCAGCAGCTTGGAAGTGGTGGGCACAGATACGCAGTATTTT. The chain recombines TRBV5-5 with TRBJ2-3; no clear D. The V gene's germline CDR1 is SGHKS and CDR2 YYEKEE (reference sequence). The CDR3 is made up of 15 amino acids. Trimming cost V 0 bases and J 1 base, with 9 bases left between them.

The V call is TRBV3-1, the J call TRBJ1-1, with no clear D. The CDR3 loop spans 14 amino acids. Germline V gene data show CDR1 as LGHDT and CDR2 as YNNKEL (reference sequence). The V end was cut by 1 base, the J end by 11 bases, with 17 bases between. The CDR3 spells CASSQGRVASMAFF. CDR3 coding DNA: TGTGCCAGCAGCCAAGGAAGGGTGGCGTCGATGGCTTTCTTT.

This clonotype was counted between two and nine times. The chain uses TRBV10-2 and TRBJ2-1; 13 nucleotides match TRBD2. The CDR3 loop spans 15 amino acids. V lost 6 bases to trimming and J lost 7 bases; unmatched junction nucleotides: 6. The germline CDR1 and CDR2 sequences are WSHSY and SAAADI. The CDR3: CASRTGTSGKNEQFF. Here the CDR3 DNA reads TGCGCCAGCAGAACCGGGACTAGCGGGAAGAATGAGCAGTTCTTC.

This clonotype was seen once. The chain carries TRBV7-9 and TRBJ1-2; 7 bases align to TRBD1. Germline assignment: CDR1 SEHNR and CDR2 FQNEAQ (reference sequence). Germline trimming cut 5 bases from V and 6 bases from J; bases unmatched to any gene: 12. The length of the CDR3 is 15 residues. The CDR3 bases are TGTGCCAGCAGCCCCGTTGACAGGGCCCGGGATGGCTACACCTTC. This translates into CASSPVDRARDGYTF.

This clonotype was observed once. The CDR3 region is CSARWLAEETQFF. CDR3 nucleotides: TGCAGTGCTAGGTGGCTAGCGGAAGAGACCCAGTTCTTC. V gene TRBV20-1 combines with J gene TRBJ2-5; 7 positions match TRBD2. The J call may be faulty, since TRBJ2-1 better matches the DNA end. Germline V gives CDR1 DFQATT, CDR2 SNEGSKA (reference sequence). CDR3 length: 13 residues.

The chain carries TRBV12-3 or TRBV12-4 and TRBJ2-5, with 8 positions matching TRBD2. After removal of 6 bases from V and 5 bases from J, the junction contained 11 bases not matched to a gene. This CDR3 has 15 amino acids. The CDR3 loop reads CASSSAGEEAETQYF. Written as DNA, the CDR3 is TGTGCCAGCAGCTCAGCGGGAGAGGAAGCCGAGACCCAGTACTTC.

V and J are TRBV27 and TRBJ2-3, with 12 bases aligning to TRBD2. Trimming took 4 bases from V and 5 from J; bases not matched to a gene: 13. Germline V CDR1 and CDR2: MNHEY, SMNVEV (reference sequence). This CDR3 contains 18 residues. CDR3 protein: CASSSHPWLAGGEDTQYF. Here the CDR3 DNA reads TGTGCCAGCAGTTCTCACCCGTGGCTAGCGGGGGGGGAAGATACGCAGTATTTT.

This chain uses TRBV29-1 with TRBJ2-7; the D gene is possibly TRBD1 (5 bases). Trimming shortened V by 4 bases and J by 0 bases, and 13 bases separated the two germline ends. In germline, CDR1 is SQVTM, CDR2 ANQGSEA. The CDR3 covers 14 residues. The CDR3 coding sequence is TGCAGCGTTGGGGCTAGGGGCGGCTCCTACGAGCAGTACTTC. It translates to CSVGARGGSYEQYF.

The chain recombines TRBV5-1 with TRBJ2-1; D gene uncertain. Trimming cost V 1 base and J 0 bases, with 11 bases left between them. The CDR3 is made up of 16 amino acids. The germline V gene encodes CDR1 SGHRS and CDR2 YFSETQ. The CDR3 nucleotides read TGCGCCAGCAGCTTGAGGCAAGCCAGCTCCTACAATGAGCAGTTCTTC. This sequence encodes CASSLRQASSYNEQFF.

The chain is built from TRBV12-3 or TRBV12-4 and TRBJ1-6; D might be TRBD1 (5 bases). V lost 3 bases and J lost 7, with 22 bases in between. The CDR3 covers 18 residues. CDR3 in DNA: TGTGCCAGCAGTTTCCAGGGAAGTACTCGGAAGACGAATTCACCCCTCCACTTT. This encodes CASSFQGSTRKTNSPLHF.

This rearrangement joins TRBV3-1 to TRBJ2-5, with D possibly matching TRBD2 (6 bases). CDR1 LGHDT and CDR2 YNNKEL come from the germline V gene (reference sequence). The CDR3 loop spans 15 amino acids. Trimming removed 1 base at V and 6 bases at J, with 15 bases between. CDR3 in amino acids: CASSQASSRGKTQYF. The CDR3 DNA sequence: TGTGCCAGCAGCCAAGCAAGTTCACGCGGGAAGACCCAGTACTTC.

J is TRBJ1-1 and V is TRBV29-1; D gene ambiguous. Germline values: CDR1 SQVTM, CDR2 ANQGSEA. This CDR3 is 11 amino acids long. Trimming took off 3 bases at V and 3 bases at J, with 5 bases between the two ends. The CDR3 loop is CSVDTYTEAFF. The CDR3 bases are TGCAGCGTTGACACTTACACTGAAGCTTTCTTT.

This clonotype was found once. The chain employs TRBV24-1 and TRBJ2-5; possibly TRBD1 or TRBD2 for D (5 bases each). Per germline, CDR1 KGHDR and CDR2 SFDVKD. V was cut by 5 bases and J by 4 bases, with 13 bases left in between. CDR3 length: 14 amino acids. In nucleotides, the CDR3 is TGTGCCACCAGTGGGGCAGGGAGAGGAGAGACCCAGTACTTC. Translation: CATSGAGRGETQYF.

The chain couples TRBV12-3 or TRBV12-4 to TRBJ2-3; D is possibly TRBD1 or TRBD2 (5 bases each). Deletions cut 5 bases from V and 6 bases from J, with 15 bases between. The CDR3 loop spans 14 amino acids. CDR3 DNA: TGTGCCAGCAGTCTATCTGGGGGAAAGGATACGCAGTATTTT. This gives the protein CASSLSGGKDTQYF.

Concerning this clonotype: Compared with germline, one end of the junction differs, possibly owing to a read error. This chain connects TRBV6-6 to TRBJ2-4, with D possibly being TRBD2 (6 bases). The DNA end is more similar to TRBJ2-7, so the J call may be wrong. Germline V gene data show CDR1 as MNHNY and CDR2 as SVGAGI (reference sequence). The CDR3 spans 14 residues. The CDR3 spells CAGSYGGLKAEQYF. Written as DNA, the CDR3 is TGTGCCGGCAGTTACGGAGGGCTGAAAGCCGAGCAGTACTTC.

This CDR3 is CSVSRDTGTDTQYF. In DNA form, the CDR3 reads TGCAGCGTTTCCCGGGACACAGGCACAGATACGCAGTATTTT. The rearrangement joins TRBV29-1 to TRBJ2-3; weak D call: TRBD1 (6 bases). V was pared by 5 bases and J by 1 base, with 13 bases between. CDR1 and CDR2 from the germline V gene are SQVTM and ANQGSEA. The CDR3 runs to 14 residues.

This clonotype was detected a few times. V usage is TRBV20-1 and J usage is TRBJ2-7, with 8 bases fitting TRBD1. The tail of the sequence fits TRBJ2-5 better, so the J call may be wrong. This CDR3 is 13 amino acids long. From germline, CDR1 is DFQATT and CDR2 SNEGSKA (reference sequence). The DNA of the CDR3 is TGCAGTGCCGGACGGACAGGGTTGGAGACCCAGTACTTC. Protein: CSAGRTGLETQYF.

This clonotype has just one count. The chain has TRBV6-6 and TRBJ2-1; D is uncertain. Trimming stripped 6 bases from V and 4 bases from J, with 19 bases between. The germline V gene has CDR1 MNHNY and CDR2 SVGAGI (reference sequence). CDR3 length: 16 residues. The CDR3 region has the DNA TGTGCCAGCAGCCTCATGGTCGGCTTCGGGTACAATGAGCAGTTCTTC. Encoded protein: CASSLMVGFGYNEQFF.

The chain uses TRBV12-3 or TRBV12-4 and TRBJ2-3; 8 bases align to TRBD2. The CDR3 is 15 amino acids. V dropped 7 bases and J dropped 0; count of bases not matched to a gene: 6. CDR3 DNA: TGTGCCAGCACCCAACTAGCGGCTAGCACAGATACGCAGTATTTT. Protein product: CASTQLAASTDTQYF.